This T cell receptor (beta chain) was captured in a study of OX40 agonist ivuxolimab in advanced cancers. The wider study: Partial responses were observed in three patients, of whom one had hepatocellular carcinoma and two had cutaneous melanoma. Study observations and caveats: At 0.1 to 3.0 mg/kg and by week 6, CD4+ and CD8+ T cells in the blood had expanded clonally.

Measured with immunoSEQ multiplex PCR; TCRdb has only the in-frame clones, and not every one. Of about 35,000 clones in the sample, around four fifths were seen once. Regarding this clone: Antigen: not known.

Germline CDR1 and CDR2: SGHNT and YYREEE (reference sequence). The CDR3 is 13 residues long. Trimming left V 0 bases short and J 5 bases short, with 6 bases between. The gene calls are TRBV5-4 and TRBJ2-1; D unresolved. This specimen consisted of CD4+ or CD8+ T cells sorted from blood, obtained in a trial of the OX40 agonist ivuxolimab. This TCR came from an adult with an advanced solid tumor such as melanoma, head and neck, liver or kidney cancer. DNA for the CDR3: TGTGCCAGCAGCTTGGGTGGGGACAATGAGCAGTTCTTC. It translates to CASSLGGDNEQFF.